This T cell receptor (beta chain) was documented in a study of long-term antiretroviral therapy in people with HIV. Whole-study results and caveats: With ART, diversity went up but was still lower than in transplant donor controls.

With survey level as its setting, the immunoSEQ assay was v3.0. This table comes from immunoSEQ multiplex PCR, and its TCRdb copy is limited to in-frame clones, with some not included. The data show more than 15,000 clones, about 71% seen once. The CDR3 covers 12 residues. CDR1 SGHVS and CDR2 FQNEAQ come from the germline V gene. V was pared by 6 bases and J by 2 bases, with 7 bases between. On this clone itself: Its target is not known.

Source: unsorted PBMCs, taken 1.5 years before starting antiretroviral therapy. The TCR sequence derives from a woman aged 50 to 60 with HIV. The chain couples TRBV7-8 to TRBJ1-1; D remains unclear. Here the CDR3 reads CASSYDNTEAFF. The CDR3 nucleotides read TGTGCCAGCAGTTACGACAACACTGAAGCTTTCTTT.